Given below is one TCR beta chain in context. Its antigen specificity is not known. No base-level quality is on record; no much larger clone is a single base apart. The data derive from a study of blood T cell repertoires in COVID-19 (dated by TCRdb to the early 2020s). Regarding the research as a whole: Samples from collaborators originated in the United States, Italy and Spain and spanned both the acute and convalescent phases of COVID-19. The material from the prospective study consisted of cDNA or gDNA derived from T cells, B-cell-depleted T cells, or PBMCs. Subjects who had been exposed to COVID-19, were actively infected with it, or had recovered from it provided the deeply sampled blood TCRbeta repertoires that made up the dataset. The repertoires were released in a freely available public database meant as a resource for research on the immune response to SARS-CoV-2. The samples were drawn from the first 160 participants of the ongoing ImmuneRACE study and from 1,254 subjects provided by 6 global collaborators. Sample metadata almost always included a de-identified subject ID, COVID-19 status, age in years and sex. Where HLA class I and class II types were available, the types were taken from metadata supplied by the sample provider, not from assay-based typing.

In the prospective study, participants were about 18 to 100 years old, resided in about two dozen geographic areas of the United States, and were enrolled through a virtual design. To assign participants to cohorts, the prospective study relied on clinical history that participants themselves reported in a screening survey and a study questionnaire. In the prospective study, mobile phlebotomists collected whole blood, serum and a nasopharyngeal or oropharyngeal swab from each participant. Over a roughly two-month period, participants in the prospective study had the option of providing additional blood draws and questionnaires. Before DNA extraction, blood samples from the prospective study were shipped at room temperature or frozen. The immunoSEQ Assay, a bias-controlled multiplex PCR, was used to amplify TCRbeta CDR3 regions from genomic DNA. Per the authors' processing: The number of nucleated cells in each sample was estimated from the amplification of reference gene primers within the assay. Sequence reads were collapsed and filtered to measure the absolute abundance of every unique TCRbeta CDR3 rearrangement. Productive Simpson clonality was computed per sample as the square root of Simpson's diversity index over productive rearrangements. TCRdb obtained this table from immuneACCESS and retained in-frame rearrangements with V and J assigned. These tables miss some clones; where compared with another copy, unresolved V genes account for less than half of the shortfall, and the remainder is unexplained. Clone size and V and J calls were adopted from that table, with D and trimming inferred from the DNA. This sample has about 200,000 clones in its table, and around 84% of those were observed once. In total, the top ten clones hold 6.5% to 8.5% of the sample.

Overall results and qualifications from the work: The quantity of clinical and demographic metadata differed by source and by participant and was supplied without curation.

CDR1 and CDR2, per the germline V gene, are MNHEY and SVGAGI. From cysteine to phenylalanine, the CDR3 is 13 amino acids long. The retained sequence is limited to the CDR3, 39 bases, with the frame set at the first base. Trimming removed 6 bases from V and 7 bases from J; the gene matches leave 7 bases unexplained. This sequence originates from a woman in her forties with acute COVID-19. The sequenced material came from PBMCs or T cells enriched from blood (not recorded which). In this chain, TRBV6-5 is recombined with TRBJ1-2; 8 central nucleotides agree with TRBD1. The CDR3 region reads CASRLTGAGGYTF. The nucleotides are TGTGCCAGCAGGCTGACAGGGGCGGGTGGCTACACCTTC.